The clone carrying this T cell receptor (beta chain) was recorded at least ten times. It was by 5'RACE with 10-nucleotide random UMIs that the cDNA was made. TCRdb recomputed calls from the 5' RACE reads with MiXCR, one row per CDR3 protein. This sample carries 25,000 to 35,000 distinct CDR3 sequences, roughly 14% of them seen once, and the ten largest clones take 25% to 35%. The sample originates from a study of neurological immune-mediated disorders. Sequenced sample: PBMCs. The clonotype comes from a man between 65 and 79 years old in good health.

CDR3 amino acids: CASSQDTVRGLAGGLYLETQYF. The CDR3 coding sequence is TGTGCCAGCAGCCAAGATACGGTCCGAGGACTAGCGGGGGGACTCTACTTGGAGACCCAGTACTTC. This chain uses TRBV4-2 with TRBJ2-5; 14 nucleotides align to TRBD2. V dropped 0 bases and J dropped 5; count of bases not matched to a gene: 20. CDR3 length equals 22 residues. The germline V gene encodes CDR1 LGHNA and CDR2 YNFKEQ.